Described below is a single TCR beta chain sequence and its context. Its antigen remains unidentified. This sample is drawn from a study of siplizumab effects on memory and regulatory T cells. General study findings and limits: Confirmatory evidence of suppressive function in proliferating siplizumab-culture Tregs was not obtained. The naive T cell population seemed more diverse than memory cells and seemed a major contributor to the alloresponse. Roughly 80-95% of dividing CD4+ or CD8+ clones were without an attributable naive or memory phenotype.

In germline, CDR1 is SEHNR, CDR2 FQNEAQ (reference sequence). This CDR3 has 18 amino acids. Germline trimming cut 5 bases from V and 0 bases from J; bases unmatched to any gene: 7. The data were produced by immunoSEQ multiplex PCR, yet TCRdb's version contains in-frame clones alone and is incomplete. The sample shows 70,000 or so clones, about 90% of them seen only once. V is TRBV7-9 and J is TRBJ2-6; TRBD1 agrees at 10 bases. The clonotype comes from a human donor in good health. The sample taken for sequencing was CD8+ T cells sorted from blood. CDR3 residues: CASSTRQGALSGANVLTF. Written as DNA, the CDR3 is TGTGCCAGCAGCACGCGACAGGGGGCACTCTCTGGGGCCAACGTCCTGACTTTC.